This TCR beta chain was sequenced in a study of blood T cell repertoires in COVID-19. Here immunoSEQ multiplex PCR was the method, and the copy in TCRdb shows in-frame clones only, minus some. The sample has 240,000 or so clones, roughly 81% seen once. The CDR3 contains 14 residues. The germline gives CDR1 GTSNPN, CDR2 SVGIG (reference sequence). The V and J ends lost 4 bases and 5 bases respectively, with 15 bases between them. This chain joins TRBV30 and TRBJ1-5; perhaps TRBD1 as D (6 bases). The sequence was obtained from a woman at least 80 years old with COVID-19, enrolled during active disease. The material sequenced was peripheral blood. CDR3 DNA sequence: TGTGCCTGGAAGGGAGACAGGTCGGATCAGCCCCAGCATTTT. Amino acid sequence: CAWKGDRSDQPQHF.